The 23 T cell receptor beta chains presented below share a single source sample, sequenced in a study of cytomegalovirus exposure and HLA in healthy donors. Both 60 Vbeta primers and 13 Jbeta primers went into the PCR. The table came from immunoSEQ multiplex PCR; TCRdb's copy has only in-frame clones and leaves some out. The sample yields roughly 130,000 clones, 80% seen once. The source material was PBMCs. The receptors originated from a man between 25 and 39 years old in good health and CMV-seronegative.

V is TRBV19 and J is TRBJ1-1; D unclear. Germline V gene data show CDR1 as LNHDA and CDR2 as SQIVND (reference sequence). The V gene lost 10 bases and the J gene lost 5 bases, with 14 bases spanning the gap. This CDR3 is built from 12 residues. The CDR3 loop reads CATEGTRTEAFF. The CDR3 DNA reads TGTGCCACCGAGGGTACGAGGACTGAAGCTTTCTTT.

This clone came up once. The rearrangement uses TRBV19 and TRBJ1-5; unclear D gene. Germline CDR1 and CDR2: LNHDA and SQIVND (reference sequence). V gave up 3 bases and J gave up 3 bases, with 9 bases separating them. The CDR3 length is 14 residues. CDR3 protein: CASSISGFNQPQHF. CDR3 nucleotides: TGTGCCAGTAGTATTTCGGGTTTCAATCAGCCCCAGCATTTT.

J is TRBJ2-3 and V is TRBV28; TRBD2 agrees at 12 bases. This CDR3 contains 16 residues. Germline CDR1 reads MDHEN; CDR2 reads SYDVKM. V lost 6 bases, J lost 2 bases, and 6 bases stayed unmatched. CDR3 sequence (DNA): TGTGCCAGCAGAAGAACTAGCGGGAGGACCACAGATACGCAGTATTTT. Translated: CASRRTSGRTTDTQYF.

The gene calls are TRBV6-4 and TRBJ2-3; 16 bases are shared with TRBD2. Per the germline V gene, CDR1 is MRHNA and CDR2 is SNTAGT. This CDR3 spans 16 amino acids. Trimming removed 2 bases from V and 6 bases from J; junction bases left unmatched: 2. The CDR3 sequence: CASSDGTSGGADTQYF. The CDR3, as DNA: TGTGCCAGCAGTGACGGGACTAGCGGGGGGGCCGATACGCAGTATTTT.

The chain carries TRBV30 and TRBJ1-1, with D possibly being TRBD1 (5 bases). Trimming stripped 5 bases from V and 6 bases from J, with 13 bases between. Germline lookup yields CDR1 GTSNPN and CDR2 SVGIG (reference sequence). The CDR3 contains 12 residues. In nucleotides, the CDR3 is TGTGCCTGGCGAGGAGGGGCGGCTGAAGCTTTCTTT. Its protein product is CAWRGGAAEAFF.

The rearrangement links TRBV5-4 to TRBJ2-7; D possibly corresponds to TRBD1 (6 bases). The V and J ends lost 0 bases and 0 bases respectively, with 7 bases between them. The CDR3 length is 14 residues. CDR1 is SGHNT and CDR2 is YYREEE in the germline V gene (reference sequence). In DNA, the CDR3 is TGTGCCAGCAGCTTGGACAGGGTCTCCTACGAGCAGTACTTC. Protein: CASSLDRVSYEQYF.

The gene calls are TRBV6-6 and TRBJ1-1, with D possibly matching TRBD1 (5 bases). The CDR3 has 12 amino acids. Trimming removed 2 bases at V and 11 bases at J, with 12 bases between. Germline values: CDR1 MNHNY, CDR2 SVGAGI (reference sequence). DNA of the CDR3: TGTGCCAGCAGTTACCCGGGGGGACCCGCTTTCTTT. It translates to CASSYPGGPAFF.

V usage is TRBV19 and J usage is TRBJ1-5, with 8 positions matching TRBD1. Trimming took 1 base from V and 7 from J; bases not matched to a gene: 6. CDR1 and CDR2 from the germline V gene are LNHDA and SQIVND (reference sequence). The length of the CDR3 is 15 residues. DNA of the CDR3: TGTGCCAGTAGTATAGGCGACAGGGGTTCGCAGCCCCAGCATTTT. Its translation: CASSIGDRGSQPQHF.

The V and J genes are TRBV5-1 and TRBJ1-1; D gene unclear. The V gene lost 0 bases and the J gene lost 0 bases, with 9 bases spanning the gap. The CDR3 has 15 amino acids. Per the germline V gene, CDR1 is SGHRS and CDR2 is YFSETQ. CDR3 nucleotides: TGCGCCAGCAGCTTGGAAGGGAGAATGAACACTGAAGCTTTCTTT. Its protein product is CASSLEGRMNTEAFF.

This clone was seen a handful of times. J is TRBJ1-1 and V is TRBV19; no clear D gene. V lost 7 bases to trimming and J lost 1 base, with 16 bases between them. Germline CDR1 is LNHDA and CDR2 is SQIVND (reference sequence). This CDR3 has 15 amino acids. CDR3: CASNPSGKKNTEAFF. The CDR3 nucleotides are TGTGCCAGTAACCCTAGCGGGAAAAAGAACACTGAAGCTTTCTTT.

The V and J genes are TRBV6-1 and TRBJ2-7; the D is unclear. The CDR3 consists of 11 residues. V dropped 6 bases and J dropped 4 bases, with 7 bases sitting between them. Germline CDR1 MNHNS, CDR2 SASEGT. This CDR3 is CASSPKYEQYF. In nucleotides, the CDR3 is TGTGCCAGCAGCCCCAAATACGAGCAGTACTTC.

The table lists this clone with a few counts. This rearrangement joins TRBV10-1 to TRBJ1-2; perhaps TRBD1 as D (6 bases). V lost 10 bases to trimming and J lost 2 bases, with 14 bases between them. CDR1 is WNHNN and CDR2 is SYGVQD in the germline V gene (reference sequence). This CDR3 comprises 13 residues. The CDR3 spells CATGAGGNYGYTF. The CDR3 DNA sequence: TGCGCCACAGGGGCCGGAGGAAACTATGGCTACACCTTC.

This clone was picked up a small number of times. The CDR3 spells CASSTPGTEYGYTF. CDR3 in DNA: TGCGCCAGCAGCACACCCGGGACAGAGTATGGCTACACCTTC. The rearrangement uses TRBV5-1 and TRBJ1-2; 7 bases agree with TRBD1. J was trimmed by 5 bases and V by 4 bases; bases with no gene match: 8. The CDR3 has 14 amino acids. Germline-derived CDR1 and CDR2 are SGHRS and YFSETQ.

This clone showed up just a few times. This chain joins TRBV28 and TRBJ2-1, with D uncertain. Between the trimmed V and J ends, which lost 5 bases and 2 bases, there was a span of 19 bases. Germline CDR1 and CDR2: MDHEN and SYDVKM. The CDR3 is made up of 17 amino acids. CDR3 protein: CASSPPPRVRTYNEQFF. CDR3 DNA: TGTGCCAGCAGTCCTCCGCCCCGGGTAAGGACCTACAATGAGCAGTTCTTC.

V gene TRBV4-1 combines with J gene TRBJ1-2; no reliable D call. With 0 bases removed from V and 2 bases from J, the gap between germline ends came to 7 bases. Germline V CDR1 and CDR2: MGHRA, YSYEKL. The CDR3 runs to 14 residues. Written as DNA, the CDR3 is TGCGCCAGCAGCCAAGAGACATTAAACTATGGCTACACCTTC. Translation: CASSQETLNYGYTF.

This clone was counted only a few times. In the same sample, other DNA sequences code for this CDR3. The chain recombines TRBV5-4 with TRBJ1-1, with D hard to call. Trimming stripped 1 base from V and 1 base from J, with 5 bases between. Germline V gives CDR1 SGHNT, CDR2 YYREEE (reference sequence). CDR3 length equals 13 residues. Here the CDR3 reads CASSLTGNTEAFF. The CDR3 DNA reads TGTGCCAGCAGCTTGACTGGGAACACTGAAGCTTTCTTT.

The chain is built from TRBV16 and TRBJ1-4, with TRBD1 matching over 9 bases. V shed 2 bases and J 4 bases; nucleotides not matched to a gene: 8. The CDR3 covers 17 residues. The germline CDR1 and CDR2 sequences are KGHSY and FQNENV. CDR3 nucleotides: TGTGCCAGCAGCCAAATTACGGGACAGGGCATTAATGAAAAACTGTTTTTT. It encodes CASSQITGQGINEKLFF.

The CDR3 protein is CAWGGTGPQETQYF. DNA of the CDR3: TGTGCCTGGGGAGGGACAGGACCACAAGAGACCCAGTACTTC. This chain links TRBV30 with TRBJ2-5; TRBD1 aligns across 8 bases. The germline V gene encodes CDR1 GTSNPN and CDR2 SVGIG (reference sequence). CDR3 length equals 14 residues. Losses at the gene ends were 5 bases for V and 2 bases for J; bases not matched to a gene: 7.

This clone was detected only a few times. The gene calls are TRBV6-6 and TRBJ2-2; tentative D call: TRBD2 (5 bases). Germline-derived CDR1 and CDR2 are MNHNY and SVGAGI (reference sequence). The CDR3 totals 14 residues. Trimming removed 8 bases from V and 0 bases from J, with 10 bases in between. Written as DNA, the CDR3 is TGTGCCAGCCTGCGGGCCGCGAACACCGGGGAGCTGTTTTTT. Protein sequence: CASLRAANTGELFF.

The chain combines TRBV28 with TRBJ2-3, with TRBD2 matching 11 bases. The CDR3 is 16 residues long. Germline V gene data show CDR1 as MDHEN and CDR2 as SYDVKM. J lost 5 bases, V lost 8 bases, and 12 bases had no gene match. Here the CDR3 reads CASARQLAGAIDTQYF. CDR3 nucleotides: TGTGCCAGCGCCCGGCAACTAGCGGGAGCTATAGATACGCAGTATTTT.

The V and J genes are TRBV5-1 and TRBJ2-2, with TRBD2 as a possible D gene (5 bases). The germline V gene encodes CDR1 SGHRS and CDR2 YFSETQ. This CDR3 contains 15 residues. V lost 2 bases to trimming and J lost 4 bases, with 12 bases between them. CDR3 nucleotide sequence: TGCGCCAGCAGCTTCGGGGTTCGTAGCACCGGGGAGCTGTTTTTT. This sequence encodes CASSFGVRSTGELFF.

As for this clone: Other DNA sequences from this sample encode an identical CDR3 as well. This rearrangement joins TRBV4-2 to TRBJ1-1, with TRBD1 as a possible D gene (5 bases). Germline CDR1 is LGHNA and CDR2 is YNFKEQ. The V gene lost 1 base and the J gene lost 8 bases, with 17 bases spanning the gap. This CDR3 is built from 15 residues. The CDR3 sequence is CASSQVASQGTEAFF. The CDR3 DNA reads as TGTGCCAGCAGCCAAGTCGCGTCCCAGGGAACGGAAGCTTTCTTT.

The DNA for the CDR3 is TGCAGCGTTGAATCTGCGCAGGGGGCAGAGACCCAGTACTTC. This encodes CSVESAQGAETQYF. The chain carries TRBV29-1 and TRBJ2-5; TRBD1 aligns across 8 bases. The CDR3 sequence is 14 residues long. Germline CDR1 and CDR2: SQVTM and ANQGSEA. Trimming at V came to 2 bases and at J to 4 bases, leaving 6 bases not matched to a gene.